This T cell receptor (beta chain) is from a study of blood T cell repertoires in COVID-19. Study information: PBMCs, B-cell-depleted T cells, or T cells provided the cDNA or gDNA that made up the material.

As processed by the authors: Researchers report that nucleated cell counts were estimated from reference gene primer amplification. Method: immunoSEQ multiplex PCR; TCRdb's copy keeps in-frame clones and lacks some. For V, J and clone size, that table is used; D and trimming come from the DNA. The table lists 150,000 or so clones, almost 90% of them singletons, with about 2% in the top ten. The receptor was derived from a human donor in a cohort sampled during active COVID-19. The sample consisted of peripheral blood.

The CDR3: CASSADRGGNTIYF. For the CDR3, the DNA is TGTGCCAGCAGCGCGGACAGGGGAGGAAACACCATATATTTT. The V call is TRBV6-5, the J call TRBJ1-3, with TRBD1 matching 9 bases. The germline V gene has CDR1 MNHEY and CDR2 SVGAGI. With 6 bases clipped from V and 4 bases from J, the junction kept 4 bases outside the gene matches. This CDR3 contains 14 residues.